Presented here are 16 T cell receptor beta chains from one specimen sequenced in a study of cytomegalovirus exposure and HLA in healthy donors (dated by TCRdb to about 2017). Libraries were made using the immunoSEQ multiplex PCR assay. A mixture of 60 forward primers for TCR Vbeta segments and 13 reverse primers for TCR Jbeta segments was used in the multiplex PCR. TCRdb retrieved this table from immuneACCESS and kept in-frame rearrangements only. Not all clones are present; in checked studies, unresolved V genes account for under half, and no reason is known for the remainder. The sample has 140,000 or so clones on record, approximately 80% of them singletons. Clones ranked in the top ten supply around 4.3% of the sample. The material sequenced was PBMCs. The source is a man in his forties in good health and CMV-seronegative.

There are a few counts of this clone. The V and J genes are TRBV6-5 and TRBJ2-7; tentatively, D is TRBD2 (6 bases). V lost 1 base and J 0 bases, leaving 13 bases between the germline ends. CDR1 and CDR2 (germline): MNHEY, SVGAGI. The CDR3 is 16 amino acids. The CDR3 spells CASSYFGGVSSYEQYF. CDR3 nucleotides: TGTGCCAGCAGTTACTTTGGCGGGGTCAGCTCCTACGAGCAGTACTTC.

This clone was found a few times. The V call is TRBV27, the J call TRBJ2-7; D is possibly TRBD1 (6 bases). V was pared by 3 bases and J by 2 bases, with 11 bases between. The CDR3 consists of 14 residues. Germline CDR1 reads MNHEY; CDR2 reads SMNVEV (reference sequence). CDR3 bases: TGTGCCAGCAGTTTTGAGACAGGCCCCTACGAGCAGTACTTC. This codes for CASSFETGPYEQYF.

V and J are TRBV10-3 and TRBJ2-3; TRBD2 agrees at 8 bases. V shed 8 bases and J 2 bases; nucleotides not matched to a gene: 9. The CDR3 is 15 amino acids. Germline CDR1 reads ENHRY; CDR2 reads SYGVKD. This CDR3 reads CAIGASGFDTDTQYF. The DNA of the CDR3 is TGTGCCATCGGAGCTAGCGGGTTTGACACAGATACGCAGTATTTT.

The chain couples TRBV5-1 to TRBJ2-1; possibly TRBD1 for D (6 bases). The germline V gene has CDR1 SGHRS and CDR2 YFSETQ. V gave up 5 bases and J gave up 0 bases, with 15 bases separating them. This CDR3 comprises 16 residues. DNA of the CDR3: TGCGCCAGCAGACCTCAACAGGGAAGCTCCTACAATGAGCAGTTCTTC. Its translation is CASRPQQGSSYNEQFF.

This clone was detected a few times. The rearrangement joins TRBV27 to TRBJ2-7; 8 nucleotides line up with TRBD1. Germline V gene sequence: CDR1 MNHEY, CDR2 SMNVEV (reference sequence). The CDR3 runs 15 residues. J was trimmed by 6 bases and V by 7 bases; bases with no gene match: 14. CDR3: CASTKSGTGLREQYF. The DNA for the CDR3 is TGTGCCAGCACCAAATCCGGGACAGGACTACGCGAGCAGTACTTC.

CDR3 amino acids: CASSLGLYGYTF. DNA of the CDR3: TGCGCCAGCAGCTTGGGTCTCTATGGCTACACCTTC. The chain has TRBV5-1 and TRBJ1-2; D remains ambiguous. Trimming cost V 0 bases and J 4 bases, with 4 bases left between them. The CDR3 loop spans 12 amino acids. Looked up from germline, CDR1 is SGHRS and CDR2 is YFSETQ.

J is TRBJ2-1 and V is TRBV7-9, with 8 bases lining up with TRBD2. Trimming cost V 3 bases and J 0 bases; bases outside gene matches: 7. Looked up from germline, CDR1 is SEHNR and CDR2 is FQNEAQ (reference sequence). This CDR3 has 17 amino acids. CDR3 bases: TGTGCCAGCAGCTTGAAGCGGGGGCCGCGCTCCTACAATGAGCAGTTCTTC. This sequence encodes CASSLKRGPRSYNEQFF.

The chain uses TRBV5-1 and TRBJ1-3, with 8 nucleotides matching TRBD1. The CDR3 contains 16 residues. J gave up 2 bases and V 6 bases, and 10 bases lay outside the gene matches. Germline CDR1 reads SGHRS; CDR2 reads YFSETQ. The CDR3 nucleotides are TGCGCCAGCACGTTGGACAGGGCAAGGGCTGGAAACACCATATATTTT. Its protein product is CASTLDRARAGNTIYF.

V is TRBV29-1 and J is TRBJ2-1, with D possibly matching TRBD1 (6 bases). Between the trimmed V and J ends, which lost 3 bases and 9 bases, there was a span of 24 bases. Germline V gene data show CDR1 as SQVTM and CDR2 as ANQGSEA. The length of the CDR3 is 16 residues. Here the CDR3 DNA reads TGCAGCGTTGAGGACTTCAGAGGGGCGACAGGAGGTGAGCAGTTCTTC. As protein: CSVEDFRGATGGEQFF.

The chain has TRBV9 and TRBJ1-1; D not certain. Germline assignment: CDR1 SGDLS and CDR2 YYNGEE. The CDR3 runs to 12 residues. The V end lost 0 bases, the J end lost 3 bases, and 3 bases lay between the germline ends. CDR3 nucleotides: TGTGCCAGCAGCGTAGCCGACACTGAAGCTTTCTTT. Protein sequence: CASSVADTEAFF.

J is TRBJ2-5 and V is TRBV4-1; the match to TRBD2 covers 7 bases. Germline values: CDR1 MGHRA, CDR2 YSYEKL. The length of the CDR3 is 16 residues. Trimming at V came to 0 bases and at J to 2 bases, leaving 6 bases not matched to a gene. The DNA of the CDR3 is TGCGCCAGCAGCCAAGAAGGGAGGGTAGGGCAAGAGACCCAGTACTTC. Translation gives CASSQEGRVGQETQYF.

This chain joins TRBV10-2 and TRBJ2-2, with no clear D. This CDR3 region has 16 residues. Germline CDR1 WSHSY, CDR2 SAAADI. The V gene lost 7 bases and the J gene lost 1 base, with 16 bases spanning the gap. The CDR3 region has the DNA TGCGCCAGCATCCCTGGATTAGCAGTGAACACCGGGGAGCTGTTTTTT. Translated, it gives CASIPGLAVNTGELFF.

The V call is TRBV2, the J call TRBJ2-5; 7 bases are shared with TRBD2. This CDR3 spans 12 amino acids. Trimming cost V 8 bases and J 5 bases; bases outside gene matches: 5. Germline V gene data show CDR1 as SNHLY and CDR2 as FYNNEI. CDR3 sequence (DNA): TGTGCCAGCGGGGTGGGGGGGGAGACCCAGTACTTC. Residues: CASGVGGETQYF.

The chain employs TRBV7-8 and TRBJ1-1; weak D call: TRBD1 (5 bases). Germline V CDR1 and CDR2: SGHVS, FQNEAQ. The CDR3 spans 15 residues. Trimming cost V 1 base and J 6 bases, with 15 bases left between them. The CDR3: CASSLVGGRVSEAFF. The CDR3 nucleotides are TGTGCCAGCAGCTTAGTCGGGGGGAGAGTATCTGAAGCTTTCTTT.

V usage is TRBV30 and J usage is TRBJ2-1; no clear D. Trimming took 2 bases from V and 10 from J, leaving 12 bases between them. This CDR3 has 12 amino acids. Germline CDR1 reads GTSNPN; CDR2 reads SVGIG (reference sequence). CDR3 protein: CAWSPYSLEQFF. The CDR3 DNA is TGTGCCTGGAGTCCCTATTCTCTGGAGCAGTTCTTC.

The V call is TRBV5-6, the J call TRBJ1-5; 9 bases map to TRBD1. V lost 4 bases to trimming and J lost 7 bases; unmatched junction nucleotides: 9. From germline, CDR1 is SGHDT and CDR2 YYEEEE. This CDR3 has 15 residues. CDR3 residues: CASSPGQGQGQPQHF. Written as DNA, the CDR3 is TGTGCCAGCAGCCCCGGACAGGGGCAGGGACAGCCCCAGCATTTT.